Sequencing of this TCR beta chain was carried out in a study of early stage breast cancer tumors. Whole-study findings and limits: Bulk DNA sequencing of unsorted cells missed chain pairing and markers.

This clone was found a few times. The target antigen is unknown. The CDR3 loop spans 13 amino acids. V was pared by 4 bases and J by 6 bases, with 12 bases between. Germline-derived CDR1 and CDR2 are SNHLY and FYNNEI. Here immunoSEQ multiplex PCR was the method, and the copy in TCRdb shows in-frame clones only, minus some. In the table there are some 36,000 clones, around 70% of which are singletons. The specimen was blood. The TCR was taken from a person in their 60s with breast cancer. This rearrangement joins TRBV2 to TRBJ1-2; D possibly corresponds to TRBD1 (5 bases). This chain's CDR3 is CASSVWGGNGYTF. The CDR3 nucleotides are TGTGCCAGCAGTGTATGGGGGGGTAATGGCTACACCTTC. Combining the CDR3 with reference TRBV2 and TRBJ1-2 gives the whole variable domain EPEVTQTPSHQVTQMGQEVILRCVPISNHLYFYWYRQILGQKVEFLVSFYNNEISEKSEIFDDQFSVERPDGSNFTLKIRSTKLEDSAMYFCASSVWGGNGYTFGSGTRLTVV.